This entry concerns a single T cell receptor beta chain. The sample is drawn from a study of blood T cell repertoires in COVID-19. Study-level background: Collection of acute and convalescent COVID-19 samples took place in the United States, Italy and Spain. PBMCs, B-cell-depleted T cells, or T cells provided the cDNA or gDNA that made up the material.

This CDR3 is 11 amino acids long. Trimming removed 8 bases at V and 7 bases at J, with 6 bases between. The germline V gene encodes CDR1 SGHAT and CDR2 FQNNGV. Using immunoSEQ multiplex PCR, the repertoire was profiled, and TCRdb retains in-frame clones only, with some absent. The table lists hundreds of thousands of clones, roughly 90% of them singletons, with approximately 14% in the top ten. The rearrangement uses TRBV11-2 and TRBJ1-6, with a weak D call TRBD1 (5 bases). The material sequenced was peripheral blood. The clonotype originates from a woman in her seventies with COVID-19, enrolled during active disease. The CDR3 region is CASGGNSPLHF. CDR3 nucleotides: TGTGCCAGCGGGGGGAATTCACCCCTCCACTTT.